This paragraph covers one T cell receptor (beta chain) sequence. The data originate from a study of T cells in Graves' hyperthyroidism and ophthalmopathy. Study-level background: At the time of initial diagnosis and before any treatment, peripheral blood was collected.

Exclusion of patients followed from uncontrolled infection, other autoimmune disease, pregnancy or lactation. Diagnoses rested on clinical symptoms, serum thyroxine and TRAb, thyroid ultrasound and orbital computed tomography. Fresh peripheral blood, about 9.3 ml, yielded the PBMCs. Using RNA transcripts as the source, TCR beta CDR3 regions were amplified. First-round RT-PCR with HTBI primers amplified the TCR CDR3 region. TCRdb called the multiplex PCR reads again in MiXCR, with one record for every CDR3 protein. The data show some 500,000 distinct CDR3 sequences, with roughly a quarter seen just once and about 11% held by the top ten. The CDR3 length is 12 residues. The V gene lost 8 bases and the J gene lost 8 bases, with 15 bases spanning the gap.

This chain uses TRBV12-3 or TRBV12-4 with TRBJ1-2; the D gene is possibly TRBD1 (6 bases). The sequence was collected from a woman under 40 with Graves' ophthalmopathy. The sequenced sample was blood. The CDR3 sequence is CASSAGHKGYTF. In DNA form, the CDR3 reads TGTGCCAGCTCGGCGGGACATAAAGGCTACACCTTC.